The source of this T cell receptor beta chain is a study of blood T cell repertoires in COVID-19. Looking at the study overall: T cells, B-cell-depleted T cells, or PBMCs provided the cDNA or gDNA that served as material.

Participants had their cohort set by participant-reported clinical history. All recovered Cohort 3 donors got two negative PCRs, got clearance, or saw symptom resolution. The CDR3 is made up of 14 amino acids. V lost 5 bases and J 5 bases, leaving 15 bases between the germline ends. Germline V CDR1 and CDR2: MNHEY, SMNVEV (reference sequence). Study processing details: Estimated nucleated cell counts came from reference gene primer amplification. Here immunoSEQ multiplex PCR was the method, and the copy in TCRdb shows in-frame clones only, minus some. D and trimming come from the DNA, and the V and J calls and clone size come from that table. The profile shows a few hundred thousand clones, 84% of them singletons.

The sample consisted of PBMCs or T cells enriched from blood (not recorded which). The chain joins TRBV27 to TRBJ2-5; D is perhaps TRBD2 (5 bases). This TCR came from a man aged 45-60 years who had recovered from COVID-19. The CDR3 DNA is TGTGCCAGCAGTCCACGTGGAGGAGGCGAGACCCAGTACTTC. Protein sequence: CASSPRGGGETQYF.